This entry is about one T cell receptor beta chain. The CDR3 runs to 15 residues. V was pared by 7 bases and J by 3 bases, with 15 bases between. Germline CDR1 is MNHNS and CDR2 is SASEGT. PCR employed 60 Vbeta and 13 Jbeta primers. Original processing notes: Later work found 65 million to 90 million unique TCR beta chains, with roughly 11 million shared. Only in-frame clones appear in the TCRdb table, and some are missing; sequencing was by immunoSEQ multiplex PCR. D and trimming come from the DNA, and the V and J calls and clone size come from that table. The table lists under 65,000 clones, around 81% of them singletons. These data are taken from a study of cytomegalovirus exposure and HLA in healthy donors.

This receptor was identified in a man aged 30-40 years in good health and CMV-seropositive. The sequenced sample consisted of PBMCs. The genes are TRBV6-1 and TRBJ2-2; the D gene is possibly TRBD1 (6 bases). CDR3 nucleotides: TGTGCCAGCAAGTCTGGGACAATCGACACCGGGGAGCTGTTTTTT. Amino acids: CASKSGTIDTGELFF.